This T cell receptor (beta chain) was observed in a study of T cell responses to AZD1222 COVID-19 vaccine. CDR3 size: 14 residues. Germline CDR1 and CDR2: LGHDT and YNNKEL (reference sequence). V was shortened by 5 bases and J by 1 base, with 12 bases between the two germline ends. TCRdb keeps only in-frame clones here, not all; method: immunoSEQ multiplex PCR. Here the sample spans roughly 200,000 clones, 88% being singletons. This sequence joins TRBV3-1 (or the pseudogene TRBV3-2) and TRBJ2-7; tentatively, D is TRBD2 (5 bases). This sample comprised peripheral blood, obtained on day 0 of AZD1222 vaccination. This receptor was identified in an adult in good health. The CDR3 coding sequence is TGTGCCAGCAGCGCTAGACGGGGTTCCTACGAGCAGTACTTC. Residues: CASSARRGSYEQYF.